This entry lists 9 T cell receptor beta chains sequenced from one sample in a study of human T cells and chemical hapten exposure. TCRdb passed the RACE reads through MiXCR, listing each CDR3 protein once. The table records around 350,000 distinct CDR3 sequences, about 5% of them present only once. Regarding time point: pre-sensitization, week 0. Treatment reported: therapeutic diphenylcyclopropenone sensitization with weekly scalp DPC. This sample comprised whole blood, obtained in connection with sensitization to the hapten diphenylcyclopropenone (DPC). The receptor set was obtained from a woman between 18 and 29 years old with alopecia areata. Some clones in this sample may be carry-over from other donors' samples.

This clonotype was observed at least ten times. For the CDR3, the DNA is TGTGCCAGCAGCCGACCGGTCTCCCGGACTACGCAGTATTTT. Amino acids: CASSRPVSRTTQYF. The chain uses TRBV6-2 or TRBV6-3 and TRBJ2-3, with no clear D. V lost 6 bases to trimming and J lost 8 bases, with 18 bases between them. This CDR3 comprises 14 residues. CDR1 and CDR2 from the germline V gene are MNHEY and SVGEGT.

This clonotype was observed many times. This chain's CDR3 is CATLGGVAGNTIYF. The DNA of the CDR3 is TGTGCCACCCTAGGGGGGGTGGCTGGAAACACCATATATTTT. This chain joins TRBV7-4 and TRBJ1-3; possible D gene TRBD1, 6 bases. The CDR3 contains 14 residues. Germline V gene data show CDR1 as SGHVT and CDR2 as SQSDAQ. V was trimmed by 10 bases and J by 2 bases, leaving 15 bases between them.

This clonotype was observed many times. The chain is built from TRBV6-2 or TRBV6-3 and TRBJ1-6, with unresolved D. Germline-derived CDR1 and CDR2 are MNHEY and SVGEGT. Trimming pared 10 bases from V and 3 bases from J, leaving 19 bases between. There are 16 residues in the CDR3. DNA for the CDR3: TGTGCCACCCAGAGAGGTCCGGGAAACTATAATTCACCCCTCCACTTT. Translating gives CATQRGPGNYNSPLHF.

This clonotype was seen a handful of times. This chain links TRBV5-1 with TRBJ2-5; the D gene is possibly TRBD1 (5 bases). Germline CDR1 reads SGHRS; CDR2 reads YFSETQ. The CDR3 runs to 15 residues. V dropped 0 bases and J dropped 0 bases, with 9 bases sitting between them. The CDR3 nucleotides are TGCGCCAGCAGCTTGGGACTGGGGCACCAAGAGACCCAGTACTTC. Protein: CASSLGLGHQETQYF.

This clonotype was picked up a small number of times. The chain links TRBV7-9 to TRBJ1-4; no definite D call. Looked up from germline, CDR1 is SEHNR and CDR2 is FQNEAQ (reference sequence). This CDR3 is 18 amino acids long. V was trimmed by 1 base and J by 8 bases, leaving 23 bases between them. The CDR3 DNA reads as TGTGCCAGCAGCTTAGGTCGCTCGTCGGCCCCTGCCGACGAAAAACTGTTTTTT. This translates into CASSLGRSSAPADEKLFF.

This clonotype was recorded a few times. V usage is TRBV7-2 and J usage is TRBJ2-3, with 9 bases that match TRBD2. The CDR3 length is 13 residues. CDR1 is SGHTA, CDR2 FQGNSA, per germline. With V trimmed by 8 bases and J by 4 bases, 4 bases remained unmatched. CDR3 coding DNA: TGTGCCAGCCAAGTAGCGGGGGCAGATACGCAGTATTTT. This codes for CASQVAGADTQYF.

This clonotype has at least ten counts. The chain links TRBV29-1 to TRBJ2-3, with 7 positions matching TRBD2. Germline-derived CDR1 and CDR2 are SQVTM and ANQGSEA. V gave up 6 bases and J gave up 3 bases; unmatched junction bases: 9. This CDR3 has 14 amino acids. CDR3: CSVLAAQGTDTQYF. CDR3 nucleotide sequence: TGCAGCGTGCTAGCGGCGCAAGGGACAGATACGCAGTATTTT.

In its sample, this clonotype was seen many times. The chain combines TRBV7-2 with TRBJ1-1; weak D call: TRBD1 (5 bases). Germline V gives CDR1 SGHTA, CDR2 FQGNSA. Trimming stripped 2 bases from V and 7 bases from J, with 14 bases between. This CDR3 contains 14 residues. This CDR3 is CASSLPPGQYEAFF. For the CDR3, the DNA is TGTGCCAGCAGCTTACCCCCGGGGCAGTATGAAGCTTTCTTT.

The chain recombines TRBV7-9 with TRBJ1-1; the match to TRBD1 covers 8 bases. This CDR3 has 17 amino acids. The trim removed 1 base at V and 5 bases at J, leaving 12 bases unmatched. Germline V gene data show CDR1 as SEHNR and CDR2 as FQNEAQ (reference sequence). Written as DNA, the CDR3 is TGTGCCAGCAGCTTAGAAGGACAGGGTAACGAGGGGACTGAAGCTTTCTTT. Its protein product is CASSLEGQGNEGTEAFF.